These T cell receptor beta chains were read from a single sample in a study of T cell changes during pregnancy in multiple sclerosis. Libraries were prepared by immunoSEQ multiplex PCR; TCRdb keeps only in-frame clonotypes and omits some of them. The sample gives tens of thousands of clones, under 95% of which show up once; 0.95% is in the top ten. The material was peripheral blood, obtained before pregnancy. The origin of the receptors is a female donor with multiple sclerosis, enrolled in a pregnancy study. CDR3s leave out the opening cysteine and the closing phenylalanine or tryptophan.

>TRBJ2-3|TRBV5-4
ASSVTGQGKSKDTQY
>TRBJ2-1|TRBV27
ASANEQGAPYNEQF
>TRBJ1-1|TRBV7-7
ASSPGNGGTEAF
>TRBJ1-4|TRBV27
ASHPRGATNEKLF
>TRBJ1-1|TRBV2
ASTIGLGLTEAF
>TRBJ1-5|TRBV27
ASSLFGTGDQPQH
>TRBJ2-3|TRBV19
ASSPRRKAQDTQY
>TRBJ2-6|TRBV18
ASSPRGQSPGANVLT
>TRBJ2-3|TRBV9
ASSVGGGSDTQY
>TRBJ2-5|TRBV2
ASRAGTGWETQY
>TRBJ2-3|TRBV30
AWSVWAGGSTDTQY
>TRBJ2-2|TRBV4-3
ASSRYRGTRAGELF
>TRBJ1-2|TRBV5-1
ASSLALTGHTTNYGYT
>TRBJ1-2|TRBV2
ASSARTGDNYGYT
>TRBJ1-1|TRBV4-1
ASSPFGDTPNTEAF
>TRBJ2-3|TRBV4-2
ASSPYSSGPGEDTQY
>TRBJ1-5|TRBV20-1
SVGQALAQH
>TRBJ2-7|TRBV5-8
ASSLGGLRPPYEQY
>TRBJ2-2|TRBV4-2
ASSQSGTGNTGELF
>TRBJ1-2|TRBV12-5
ASGLGAGNIGANYGYT
>TRBJ1-5|TRBV5-8
ASSHRGSNQPQH
>TRBJ2-1|TRBV28
ASSSRQGYYNEQF
>TRBJ1-1|TRBV4-2
ASSQIELNTEAF
>TRBJ2-7|TRBV2
ASSATLGRGAYEQY
>TRBJ1-1|TRBV11-2
ASSFRDTEAF
>TRBJ2-1|TRBV7-9
ASSSNPGLAGDNEQF
>TRBJ2-7|TRBV6-5
ASSPGGWDYEQY
>TRBJ2-3|TRBV15
ATSRARASGGSTDTQY
>TRBJ2-2|TRBV5-1
ASSMDSSTNRELF
>TRBJ2-5|TRBV7-2
ASSLGLPSQETQY
>TRBJ2-1|TRBV30
AWSGATSGRLGSYNEQF
>TRBJ2-2|TRBV5-4
ASSFSGGITGELF
>TRBJ2-3|TRBV5-1
ASSPGEADTQY
>TRBJ2-3|TRBV18
ASSSFPIVGEGTDTQY
>TRBJ1-2|TRBV4-3
ASSQDGTGGYYGYT
>TRBJ2-7|TRBV14
ASSQGAAGWDEQY
>TRBJ2-5|TRBV5-1
ASSFGQETQY
>TRBJ2-2|TRBV27
ASSFGGGLGYTGELF
>TRBJ2-7|TRBV11-1
ASSLVHGREYEQY
>TRBJ2-2|TRBV7-2
ASRLGLAFQAGELF
>TRBJ1-3|TRBV29-1
SVEPLLNTIY
>TRBJ1-2|TRBV19
ASKDRTSNYGYT
>TRBJ2-7|TRBV28
ASSLEGATKREFPSYEQY
>TRBJ2-5|TRBV5-4
AGSLDRGPQETQY
>TRBJ2-1|TRBV6-1
ASSGAGGRNNEQF
>TRBJ1-1|TRBV18
ASSPIRDTEAF
>TRBJ2-1|TRBV6-1
ASRSRSEQF
>TRBJ2-4|TRBV6-1
ASSGTSGGNIQY
>TRBJ1-2|TRBV28
ASRGSGYT
>TRBJ2-7|TRBV7-9
ASSARGTYEQY
>TRBJ1-2|TRBV2
ASRGQRASPGYT
>TRBJ2-7|TRBV7-3
ASSFGAPPYEQY
>TRBJ2-7|TRBV27
ASSLWSGSSYEQY
>TRBJ1-5|TRBV19
ASRVDRGSQPQH
>TRBJ2-2|TRBV5-1
ASTTTSGGLNTGELF
>TRBJ1-4|TRBV19
ASSSETGGAWTNEKLF